This entry describes one T cell receptor (beta chain). The antigen is unknown. This record comes from a study of cytomegalovirus exposure and HLA in healthy donors. Study-level results: An analysis that came later showed most CMV-associated TCR beta chains appearing HLA-restricted.

CDR3 length: 17 amino acids. V gave up 2 bases and J gave up 6 bases; unmatched junction bases: 11. Germline CDR1 is SGHDT and CDR2 is YYEEEE. This PCR relied on a set of 60 Vbeta primers and 13 Jbeta primers. Here immunoSEQ multiplex PCR was the method, and the copy in TCRdb shows in-frame clones only, minus some. The sample has some 150,000 clones, 80% to 85% seen once; the top ten hold 8.1%. Donors showed nominal health when sampled, although they likely had unrecorded immune exposures. The receptor's source is a woman aged 45 to 65 in good health and CMV-seropositive. The V call is TRBV5-6, the J call TRBJ2-1; 10 nucleotides line up with TRBD2. The sample was PBMCs. Here the CDR3 DNA reads TGTGCCAGCAGCTTCTGGCCGGGGACTAGCGTAGGCAATGAGCAGTTCTTC. Translating gives CASSFWPGTSVGNEQFF.